The rows below give T cell receptor beta chains drawn from one sample of a study of cytomegalovirus exposure and HLA in healthy donors. Libraries were prepared by immunoSEQ multiplex PCR; TCRdb keeps only in-frame clonotypes and omits some of them. The repertoire includes 100,000 to 150,000 clones, about 80% of them detected once, and around 2.5% sits in the top ten. Material for sequencing was PBMCs. The receptors here all came from a boy aged 2 to 10 in good health and CMV-seronegative. The CDR3 runs from the conserved cysteine through the conserved F or W.

CAWSNSGTGGYGYTF	TRBV30	TRBJ1-2
CASNLGTGGSSYEQYF	TRBV7-9	TRBJ2-7
CASSPEASTDTQYF	TRBV9	TRBJ2-3
CASSEGLAGGSYNEQFF	TRBV6-1	TRBJ2-1
CASSLREFNEQFF	TRBV27	TRBJ2-1
CASTIEVLSYGYTF	TRBV5-6	TRBJ1-2
CAIRPGQTTNTEAFF	TRBV10-3	TRBJ1-1
CASSDHSGRGTDTQYF	TRBV6-4	TRBJ2-3
CASTPKAFGGDTQYF	TRBV5-1	TRBJ2-3
CASSVRGSYEQYF	TRBV6-1	TRBJ2-7
CASSLSGLPNNEQFF	TRBV28	TRBJ2-1
CASSYVGQGAGQPQHF	TRBV7-9	TRBJ1-5
CAWSRLYNEQFF	TRBV30	TRBJ2-1
CASSLPSSYNEQFF	TRBV28	TRBJ2-1
CASSPEGTGVTEAFF	TRBV13	TRBJ1-1
CASSQDRATGTTGELFF	TRBV4-3	TRBJ2-2
CASSGYRGGSYEQYF	TRBV25-1	NA
CASSQTQVVDNQPQHF	TRBV5-6	TRBJ1-5
CASSLEGDGYTF	TRBV5-1	TRBJ1-2
CASSESRAPWEAFF	TRBV10-1	TRBJ1-1
CASSSDTTAGVTEAFF	TRBV7-9	TRBJ1-1
CASSGIAGGAQGDTQYF	TRBV5-1	TRBJ2-3
CASSDSWTSEVHEQFF	TRBV6-4	TRBJ2-1
CASSVSGGPYNEQFF	TRBV9	TRBJ2-1
CASSLDGTSGRDTQYF	TRBV5-4	TRBJ2-3
CASGPLQGASPEAFF	TRBV27	TRBJ1-1
CASRGEGIGTEAFF	TRBV7-8	TRBJ1-1
CASSQGSEQFF	TRBV4-2	TRBJ2-1
CASSLVVGMGYEQYF	TRBV7-9	TRBJ2-7
CASGARFSNEQFF	TRBV5-4	TRBJ2-1
CASSSSSGGPYEQYF	TRBV6-5	TRBJ2-7
CASSALDYQETQYF	TRBV7-9	TRBJ2-5
CASSEAGGGNEKLFF	TRBV6-1	TRBJ1-4
CASSPGGTHGNTIYF	TRBV18	TRBJ1-3
CASSSGQVSTDTQYF	TRBV5-4	TRBJ2-3
CASSQDWTGEYYGYTF	TRBV5-4	TRBJ1-2
CASSSRDFREQYF	TRBV27	TRBJ2-7
CASYTVSNTGELFF	TRBV6-5	TRBJ2-2
CASSSGTTYEQYF	TRBV11-3	TRBJ2-7
CASSSSQSSGGVNEQFF	TRBV11-3	TRBJ2-1
CASSRGFRDRARYEQYF	TRBV19	TRBJ2-7
CASRSRDREFEQYF	TRBV21-1	TRBJ2-7